The 6 T cell receptor beta chains listed next were all sequenced from one sample in a study of cytomegalovirus exposure and HLA in healthy donors. Primers included in the PCR were 60 Vbeta and 13 Jbeta primers. Profiling relied on immunoSEQ multiplex PCR, and the TCRdb table lists in-frame clones only, not all of them. The repertoire has approximately 110,000 clones, about 74% of them found once; the top ten carry around 3.9%. What was sequenced was PBMCs. The receptors come from a woman in her 50s in good health and CMV-seropositive.

The chain combines TRBV5-3 with TRBJ1-2, with a tentative D call TRBD1 (5 bases). TRBV5-3 is an ORF for which the function is uncertain. The V and J ends lost 0 bases and 6 bases respectively, with 15 bases between them. CDR3 length: 15 amino acids. For the CDR3, the DNA is TGTGCCAGAAGCTTGGCCAGGGTAGGTCCTGATGGCTACACCTTC. It specifies CARSLARVGPDGYTF.

The chain employs TRBV9 and TRBJ1-4, with a possible D match to TRBD1 (6 bases). The CDR3 has 17 amino acids. Between the trimmed V and J ends, which lost 7 bases and 0 bases, there was a span of 19 bases. CDR1 SGDLS and CDR2 YYNGEE come from the germline V gene. CDR3 DNA sequence: TGTGCCAGCGGGAGGGGGTTTTTGGGTGCAACTAATGAAAAACTGTTTTTT. It specifies CASGRGFLGATNEKLFF.

This clone was counted between two and nine times. V and J are TRBV27 and TRBJ1-6; D remains unclear. This CDR3 has 13 amino acids. Germline loops: CDR1 MNHEY, CDR2 SMNVEV (reference sequence). V was trimmed by 8 bases and J by 10 bases, leaving 15 bases between them. The CDR3 nucleotides are TGTGCCAGCCAGACTTTGGGTTTATCACCCCTCCACTTT. This gives the protein CASQTLGLSPLHF.

This clone was counted once. This chain joins TRBV7-9 and TRBJ1-2; D is ambiguous. The germline CDR1 and CDR2 sequences are SEHNR and FQNEAQ (reference sequence). Trimming took off 3 bases at V and 0 bases at J, with 5 bases between the two ends. There are 13 residues in the CDR3. As DNA, the CDR3 is TGTGCCAGCAGCTTTGAGGCTAACTATGGCTACACCTTC. Residues: CASSFEANYGYTF.

The V and J genes are TRBV19 and TRBJ1-6; unclear D gene. Trimming stripped 10 bases from V and 0 bases from J, with 10 bases between. Germline CDR1 is LNHDA and CDR2 is SQIVND (reference sequence). CDR3 length: 14 amino acids. CDR3 amino acids: CATGDPSYNSPLHF. The CDR3 DNA reads TGTGCCACCGGGGATCCCTCCTATAATTCACCCCTCCACTTT. Variable domain in full (rest from reference TRBV19 and TRBJ1-6): DGGITQSPKYLFRKEGQNVTLSCEQNLNHDAMYWYRQDPGQGLRLIYYSQIVNDFQKGDIAEGYSVSREKKESFPLTVTSAQKNPTAFYLCATGDPSYNSPLHFGNGTRLTVT.

J is TRBJ1-3 and V is TRBV6-5; D unresolved. CDR1 and CDR2 (germline): MNHEY, SVGAGI. The V end lost 6 bases, the J end lost 4 bases, and 10 bases lay between the germline ends. CDR3 length equals 13 residues. CDR3 coding DNA: TGTGCCAGCAGGGAGCCAAACGGAAACACCATATATTTT. It codes for CASREPNGNTIYF.